There are many counts of the clone carrying this T cell receptor beta chain. Its antigen is unknown. One entry per CDR3 protein results from TCRdb running MiXCR on the reads. The sample records 55,000 to 70,000 distinct CDR3 sequences, roughly a third being singletons. V was shortened by 3 bases and J by 4 bases, with 15 bases between the two germline ends. Per the germline V gene, CDR1 is SNHLY and CDR2 is FYNNEI. There are 15 residues in the CDR3. This entry belongs to a study of T cell repertoires in cytomegalovirus infection. Study details: It can be stated that public TCR beta signatures indicated CMV infection as well as a matching HLA type.

Findings of the study overall: Clonotype analysis showed dominance of the ex vivo response by HLA-C-restricted CMV-specific TCR beta clonotypes. Adding up the frequency of public TCR beta families identified people who carried CMV plus the relevant HLA.

This chain joins TRBV2 and TRBJ1-2; D is uncertain. Specimen: PBMCs, sequenced either directly or after in vitro stimulation (not recorded which). This TCR was sampled from a human donor in good health (CMV status not recorded). Some clones in this sample may be carry-over from other donors' samples. CDR3 in amino acids: CASSELAEPLYGYTF. In DNA form, the CDR3 reads TGTGCCAGCAGTGAGCTGGCAGAGCCCCTCTATGGCTACACCTTC.